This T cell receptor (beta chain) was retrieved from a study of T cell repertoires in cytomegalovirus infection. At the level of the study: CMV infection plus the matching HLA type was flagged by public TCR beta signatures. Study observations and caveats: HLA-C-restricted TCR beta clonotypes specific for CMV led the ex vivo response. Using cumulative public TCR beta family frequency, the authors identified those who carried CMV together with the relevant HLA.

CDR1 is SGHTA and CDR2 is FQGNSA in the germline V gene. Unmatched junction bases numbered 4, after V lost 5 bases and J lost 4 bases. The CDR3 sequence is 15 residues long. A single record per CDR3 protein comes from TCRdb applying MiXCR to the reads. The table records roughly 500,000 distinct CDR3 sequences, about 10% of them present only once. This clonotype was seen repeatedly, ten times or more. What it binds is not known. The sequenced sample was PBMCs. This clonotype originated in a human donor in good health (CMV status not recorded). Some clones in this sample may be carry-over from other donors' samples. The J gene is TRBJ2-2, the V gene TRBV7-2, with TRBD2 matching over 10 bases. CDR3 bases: TGTGCCAGCAGCAGAGCGGGGGGGTTCACCGGGGAGCTGTTTTTT. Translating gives CASSRAGGFTGELFF.